The 13 T cell receptor beta chains presented below share a single source sample, sequenced in a study of response to subunit inactivated influenza vaccine. MiXCR, applied by TCRdb to the RT-PCR reads, yields one record per CDR3 protein. The table records around 580,000 distinct CDR3 sequences, 11% to 15% of them present only once. Material: PBMCs from blood, obtained 11 to 12 days after vaccination. These TCRs come from a man aged 50-60 years who received an inactivated influenza vaccine.

This chain joins TRBV5-1 and TRBJ2-1; no reliable D call. CDR3 length: 11 residues. Per the germline V gene, CDR1 is SGHRS and CDR2 is YFSETQ. V gave up 3 bases and J gave up 5 bases, with 3 bases separating them. CDR3 in amino acids: CASSSDNEQFF. In DNA, the CDR3 is TGCGCCAGCAGCTCTGACAATGAGCAGTTCTTC. The whole variable domain, filled in from reference TRBV5-1 and TRBJ2-1, reads KAGVTQTPRYLIKTRGQQVTLSCSPISGHRSVSWYQQTPGQGLQFLFEYFSETQRNKGNFPGRFSGRQFSNSRSEMNVSTLELGDSALYLCASSSDNEQFFGPGTRLTVL.

This clonotype is a singleton in its sample. The chain employs TRBV7-2 and TRBJ2-1, with 9 nucleotides matching TRBD2. Looked up from germline, CDR1 is SGHTA and CDR2 is FQGNSA. This CDR3 is built from 14 residues. Trimming removed 6 bases from V and 10 bases from J; junction bases left unmatched: 10. CDR3: CASRGVAGAGEQFF. CDR3 DNA sequence: TGTGCCAGCAGGGGAGTAGCGGGGGCCGGAGAGCAGTTCTTC.

Only a few counts were recorded for this clonotype. This chain uses TRBV27 with TRBJ1-1; perhaps TRBD1 as D (6 bases). Germline V gene sequence: CDR1 MNHEY, CDR2 SMNVEV (reference sequence). The CDR3 sequence is 14 residues long. V lost 6 bases and J 3 bases, leaving 14 bases between the germline ends. CDR3 protein: CASRSGQRDTEAFF. The CDR3, as DNA: TGTGCCAGCAGATCGGGACAAAGGGACACTGAAGCTTTCTTT.

V usage is TRBV5-5 and J usage is TRBJ2-2, with D unresolved. The V gene's germline CDR1 is SGHKS and CDR2 YYEKEE (reference sequence). Trimming removed 0 bases at V and 7 bases at J, with 10 bases between. The CDR3 length is 14 residues. Written as DNA, the CDR3 is TGTGCCAGCAGCTTGGGGGAATTCGGCGGGGAGCTGTTTTTT. Protein: CASSLGEFGGELFF.

The V gene is TRBV27, the J gene TRBJ1-5; TRBD1 is a possible D gene (5 bases). The CDR3 consists of 15 residues. Germline assignment: CDR1 MNHEY and CDR2 SMNVEV (reference sequence). The germline V and J ends were trimmed by 6 bases and 9 bases, with 21 bases remaining between them. The DNA for the CDR3 is TGTGCCAGCAGCGAACGCGGGGCGGGACCACGGCCCCAGCATTTT. Its protein product is CASSERGAGPRPQHF.

This clonotype was seen more than once but under ten times. The chain is built from TRBV27 and TRBJ2-7; TRBD2 aligns across 10 bases. Germline V CDR1 and CDR2: MNHEY, SMNVEV (reference sequence). After removal of 5 bases from V and 4 bases from J, the junction contained 8 bases not matched to a gene. This CDR3 is built from 15 residues. Here the CDR3 reads CASSGKGLAEYEQYF. CDR3 nucleotide sequence: TGTGCCAGCAGTGGGAAAGGACTAGCGGAGTACGAGCAGTACTTC.

The chain joins TRBV19 to TRBJ1-5; D remains unclear. This CDR3 contains 13 residues. Looked up from germline, CDR1 is LNHDA and CDR2 is SQIVND (reference sequence). V lost 4 bases to trimming and J lost 7 bases, with 11 bases between them. CDR3 coding DNA: TGTGCCAGTAGTAAGGAGTCCAAGCAGCCCCAGCATTTT. This translates into CASSKESKQPQHF.

The genes are TRBV20-1 and TRBJ1-4; no firm D call. Germline CDR1 reads DFQATT; CDR2 reads SNEGSKA (reference sequence). The CDR3 loop spans 15 amino acids. V gave up 3 bases and J gave up 8 bases, with 19 bases separating them. CDR3 protein: CSARPRGGWTEKLFF. CDR3 DNA: TGCAGTGCTAGGCCGCGGGGTGGGTGGACGGAAAAACTGTTTTTT.

This chain connects TRBV20-1 to TRBJ1-1; D is uncertain. Trimming shortened V by 2 bases and J by 8 bases, and 9 bases separated the two germline ends. Germline CDR1 and CDR2: DFQATT and SNEGSKA (reference sequence). The CDR3 sequence is 11 residues long. Here the CDR3 reads CSARKQREAFF. The CDR3, as DNA: TGCAGTGCTAGAAAACAGAGGGAAGCTTTCTTT.

This chain joins TRBV7-2 and TRBJ1-6, with D possibly matching TRBD1 (6 bases). The germline V gene has CDR1 SGHTA and CDR2 FQGNSA. V lost 5 bases and J lost 11, with 19 bases in between. This CDR3 spans 15 amino acids. The CDR3 DNA sequence: TGTGCCAGCAGCCCCTTGGGGGGCGGGGGTACACCCCTCCACTTT. Its translation: CASSPLGGGGTPLHF.

This clonotype was seen a handful of times. The J gene is TRBJ2-1, the V gene TRBV7-2, with D hard to call. Looked up from germline, CDR1 is SGHTA and CDR2 is FQGNSA. This CDR3 has 15 residues. V was trimmed by 1 base and J by 3 bases, leaving 10 bases between them. This chain's CDR3 is CASSLVFSRYNEQFF. The CDR3 DNA reads as TGTGCCAGCAGCTTAGTTTTTAGTCGCTACAATGAGCAGTTCTTC.

This clonotype was detected only a few times. The chain carries TRBV20-1 and TRBJ2-6; no clear D. Trimming shortened V by 0 bases and J by 2 bases, and 5 bases separated the two germline ends. This CDR3 comprises 14 residues. Looked up from germline, CDR1 is DFQATT and CDR2 is SNEGSKA (reference sequence). The CDR3 loop is CSAREATGANVLTF. CDR3 nucleotides: TGCAGTGCTAGAGAGGCTACTGGGGCCAACGTCCTGACTTTC.

This chain uses TRBV6-1 with TRBJ2-3; TRBD2 might be the D (7 bases). The length of the CDR3 is 15 residues. The V end was cut by 5 bases, the J end by 3 bases, with 15 bases between. Germline loops: CDR1 MNHNS, CDR2 SASEGT. The CDR3 DNA is TGTGCCAGCAGTCGTACAGGGAGGGAAACAGATACGCAGTATTTT. This gives the protein CASSRTGRETDTQYF.